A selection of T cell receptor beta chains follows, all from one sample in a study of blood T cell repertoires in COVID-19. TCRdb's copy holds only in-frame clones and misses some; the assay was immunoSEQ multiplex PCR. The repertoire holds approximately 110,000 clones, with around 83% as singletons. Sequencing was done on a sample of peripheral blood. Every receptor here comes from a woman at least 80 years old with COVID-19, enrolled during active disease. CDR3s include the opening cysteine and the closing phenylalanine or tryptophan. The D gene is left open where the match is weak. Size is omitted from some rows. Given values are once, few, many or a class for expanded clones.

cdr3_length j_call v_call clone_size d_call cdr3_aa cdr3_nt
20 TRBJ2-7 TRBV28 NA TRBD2 CASSSTSGTSGPLSRYEQYF TGTGCCAGCAGTTCTACCTCGGGGACTAGCGGGCCACTGTCACGGTACGAGCAGTACTTC
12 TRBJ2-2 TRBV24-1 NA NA CATTSPAGELFF TGTGCCACCACCTCCCCCGCCGGGGAGCTGTTTTTT
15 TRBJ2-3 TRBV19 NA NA CASSSWARGTDTQYF TGTGCCAGTAGTTCATGGGCCCGGGGGACAGATACGCAGTATTTT
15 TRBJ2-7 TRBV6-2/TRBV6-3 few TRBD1 CASSSAGQGRYEQYF TGTGCCAGCAGTTCCGCGGGACAGGGCCGCTACGAGCAGTACTTC
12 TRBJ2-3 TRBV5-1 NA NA CASSQSTDTQYF TGCGCCAGCAGCCAAAGCACAGATACGCAGTATTTT
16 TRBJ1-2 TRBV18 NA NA CASSPPNRQANYGYTF TGTGCCAGCTCACCACCGAACAGACAAGCTAACTATGGCTACACCTTC
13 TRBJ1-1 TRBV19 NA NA CASTRQINTEAFF TGTGCCAGTACCCGACAGATTAACACTGAAGCTTTCTTT
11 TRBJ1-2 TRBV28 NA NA CASSFWAGYTF TGTGCCAGCAGTTTCTGGGCGGGCTACACCTTC
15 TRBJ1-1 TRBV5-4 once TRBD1 CASSGKDRVGTEAFF TGTGCCAGCAGCGGTAAGGACAGGGTTGGGACTGAAGCTTTCTTT
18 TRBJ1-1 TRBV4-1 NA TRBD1 CASSQPTGLHPLNTEAFF TGCGCCAGCAGCCAACCGACAGGGCTTCACCCCTTGAACACTGAAGCTTTCTTT
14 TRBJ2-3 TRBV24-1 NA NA CATSKQADSDTQYF TGTGCCACCAGTAAACAGGCGGATTCAGATACGCAGTATTTT